This T cell receptor (beta chain) comes out of a study of T cells in Graves' hyperthyroidism and ophthalmopathy. Study-wide background: Peripheral blood was obtained at initial diagnosis, preceding any treatment. Study outcomes and limitations: Blood samples included most of the expanded thyroid clonotypes exceeding 0.001.

Researchers amplified the TCR beta CDR3 regions from RNA transcripts. The TCR CDR3 was amplified in a first-round RT-PCR using the HTBI primer set. TCRdb independently ran MiXCR on the multiplex PCR reads; one entry per CDR3 protein. The sample has fewer than 500,000 distinct CDR3 sequences; about 15% are singletons. Note on this clonotype: Its cognate antigen is unknown. The junction does not match germline at one end; this may be a read error.

The study included ophthalmopathy patients with Clinical Activity Score at least 3, NOSPECS grade at least 4 and duration under 3 months. Patients were excluded because of uncontrolled infection, other autoimmune disease, pregnancy or lactation. The CDR3 totals 15 residues. This sequence joins TRBV12-3 or TRBV12-4 and TRBJ1-5; tentative D call: TRBD1 (5 bases). Sequencing was carried out using blood. This receptor was obtained from a man between 18 and 29 years old with Graves' ophthalmopathy. CDR3 sequence reads: CAGSSRDGRNQPQHF. The CDR3 DNA is TGTGCCGGCAGTTCTCGGGACGGGAGAAATCAGCCCCAGCATTTT.